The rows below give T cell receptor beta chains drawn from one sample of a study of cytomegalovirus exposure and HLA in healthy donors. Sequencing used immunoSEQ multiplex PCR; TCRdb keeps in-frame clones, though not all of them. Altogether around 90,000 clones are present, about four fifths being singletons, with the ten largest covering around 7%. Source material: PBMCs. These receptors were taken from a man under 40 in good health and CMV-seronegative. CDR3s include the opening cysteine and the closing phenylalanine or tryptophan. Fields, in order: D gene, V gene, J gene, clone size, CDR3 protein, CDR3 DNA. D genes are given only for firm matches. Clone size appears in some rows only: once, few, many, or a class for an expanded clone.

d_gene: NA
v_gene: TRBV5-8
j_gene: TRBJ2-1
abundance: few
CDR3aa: CASSRLEHEQFF
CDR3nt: TGTGCCAGCAGCAGACTAGAGCATGAGCAGTTCTTC

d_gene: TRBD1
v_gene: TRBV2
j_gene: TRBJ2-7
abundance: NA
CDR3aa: CASRQGTSYEQYF
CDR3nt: TGTGCCAGCAGACAGGGGACATCCTACGAGCAGTACTTC

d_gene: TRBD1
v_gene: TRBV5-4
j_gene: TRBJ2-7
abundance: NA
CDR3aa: CASSLMAGGEQYF
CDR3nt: TGTGCCAGCAGCTTGATGGCAGGGGGTGAGCAGTACTTC

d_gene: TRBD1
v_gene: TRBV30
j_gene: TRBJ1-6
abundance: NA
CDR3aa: CAWGQGSSPLHF
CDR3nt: TGTGCCTGGGGACAGGGAAGCTCACCCCTCCACTTT

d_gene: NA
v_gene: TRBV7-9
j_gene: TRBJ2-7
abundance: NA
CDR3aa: CASSLTANEQYF
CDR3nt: TGTGCCAGCAGCTTGACAGCGAACGAGCAGTACTTC

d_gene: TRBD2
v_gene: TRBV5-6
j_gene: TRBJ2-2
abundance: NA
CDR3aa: CASSWGTSGTGTGELFF
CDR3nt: TGTGCCAGCAGCTGGGGGACTAGCGGGACCGGCACCGGGGAGCTGTTTTTT

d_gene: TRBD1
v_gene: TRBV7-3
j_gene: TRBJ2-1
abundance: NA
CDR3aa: CASSYRTGDNEQFF
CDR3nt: TGTGCCAGCAGCTACAGGACAGGGGATAATGAGCAGTTCTTC

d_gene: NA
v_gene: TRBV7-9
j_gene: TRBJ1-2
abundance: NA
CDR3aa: CASSLPGSYGYTF
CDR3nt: TGTGCCAGCAGCTTACCCGGGAGCTATGGCTACACCTTC

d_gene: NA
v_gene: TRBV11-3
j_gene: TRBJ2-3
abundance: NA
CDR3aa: CASSPGRLAPGTDTQYF
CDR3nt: TGTGCCAGCAGCCCGGGTCGGCTAGCGCCCGGCACAGATACGCAGTATTTT

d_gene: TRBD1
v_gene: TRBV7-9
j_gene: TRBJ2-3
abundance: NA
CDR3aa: CASRERGQGSDTQYF
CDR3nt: TGTGCCAGCCGGGAAAGGGGACAGGGGTCAGATACGCAGTATTTT

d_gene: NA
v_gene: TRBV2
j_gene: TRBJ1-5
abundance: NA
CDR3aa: CASSVSQPQHF
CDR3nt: TGTGCCAGCAGTGTATCGCAGCCCCAGCATTTT

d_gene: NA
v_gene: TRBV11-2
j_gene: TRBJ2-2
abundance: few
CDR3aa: CASSFSAGELFF
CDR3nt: TGTGCCAGCAGCTTTTCAGCCGGGGAGCTGTTTTTT